This paragraph reports one TCR beta chain. Naive CD8 cells lacked CD45RO, underwent positive selection for CCR7 and left out terminally differentiated effector memory CD45RA+ cells. The sample originates from a study of shared clonotypes between healthy human individuals. Germline V CDR1 and CDR2: SGHNT, YYREEE (reference sequence). The V and J ends lost 4 bases and 1 base respectively, with 5 bases between them. CDR3 length: 12 amino acids. As originally analysed: ImmunoSEQ yielded junction-only sequences lacking quality scores, so filtering differed. Assay: immunoSEQ multiplex PCR; the TCRdb copy retains only in-frame clones and omits some. V, J and clone size are taken as reported in that table, and D and trimming were inferred from the DNA itself. The table lists millions of clones, about 92% of them singletons.

This TCR came from a man between 18 and 35 years old in good health. Some clones in this sample may be carry-over from other donors' samples. Material for sequencing was naive CD8+ T cells from PBMCs. The rearrangement links TRBV5-4 to TRBJ2-5; D unclear. The CDR3 nucleotides read TGTGCCAGCAGCGCCCCCCAAGAGACCCAGTACTTC. Protein sequence: CASSAPQETQYF.